Below are 18 T cell receptor beta chains sequenced from a single sample in a study of blood T cell repertoires in COVID-19. Sequencing was performed with immunoSEQ multiplex PCR; in TCRdb, only in-frame clones are kept and a portion is missing. This sample has tens of thousands of clones; 80% to 90% occur once, and the top ten carry less than 8.5%. Material for sequencing was peripheral blood. The receptor set was obtained from a man aged 50 or older with acute or convalescent COVID-19.

This chain links TRBV12-3 or TRBV12-4 with TRBJ2-1, with D unresolved. The V gene lost 6 bases and the J gene lost 0 bases, with 6 bases spanning the gap. The CDR3 runs to 13 residues. The CDR3 nucleotides are TGTGCCAGCAGCGCTAACTCCTACAATGAGCAGTTCTTC. Protein sequence: CASSANSYNEQFF.

The chain links TRBV5-4 to TRBJ1-2, with 7 positions matching TRBD1. The trim removed 2 bases at V and 5 bases at J, leaving 12 bases unmatched. Germline V gene data show CDR1 as SGHNT and CDR2 as YYREEE (reference sequence). This CDR3 is 16 amino acids long. CDR3 in amino acids: CASSLGQAREIYGYTF. The CDR3, as DNA: TGTGCCAGCAGCTTAGGACAGGCCCGCGAGATTTATGGCTACACCTTC. Full variable domain (missing parts from reference TRBV5-4 and TRBJ1-2): ETGVTQSPTHLIKTRGQQVTLRCSSQSGHNTVSWYQQALGQGPQFIFQYYREEENGRGNFPPRFSGLQFPNYSSELNVNALELDDSALYLCASSLGQAREIYGYTFGSGTRLTVV.

This clone was detected once. This chain links TRBV7-2 with TRBJ2-7; TRBD1 is a possible D gene (5 bases). Trimming left V 3 bases short and J 0 bases short, with 12 bases between. Germline lookup yields CDR1 SGHTA and CDR2 FQGNSA. The CDR3 loop spans 15 amino acids. The CDR3, as DNA: TGTGCCAGCAGCTTTTTAAGGGGCGACTCCTACGAGCAGTACTTC. Translating it yields CASSFLRGDSYEQYF.

The chain has TRBV19 and TRBJ1-1, with TRBD1 as a possible D gene (5 bases). The CDR3 loop spans 14 amino acids. V shed 3 bases and J shed 13 bases, with 21 bases lying between them. Germline V gene lookup returns CDR1 LNHDA and CDR2 SQIVND (reference sequence). The CDR3 DNA follows: TGTGCCAGTAGTATCGGGGGTGCCACACCTCTCGATTTCTTT. Its translation is CASSIGGATPLDFF.

This clone has just one count. The chain joins TRBV12-3 or TRBV12-4 to TRBJ2-3; D may be TRBD1 (5 bases). Trimming took off 5 bases at V and 2 bases at J, with 8 bases between the two ends. The CDR3 contains 13 residues. The CDR3 DNA sequence: TGTGCCAGCAGTCCGACAGCCACAGATACGCAGTATTTT. Protein sequence: CASSPTATDTQYF.

This chain connects TRBV21-1 to TRBJ1-1. TRBV21-1 is deemed a pseudogene. The CDR3 is 16 amino acids. In DNA form, the CDR3 reads TGTGCCAGCAGCAAAGCGCGGGGGCGGGTGGACACTGAAGCTTTCTTT. It codes for CASSKARGRVDTEAFF.

CDR3 coding DNA: TGTGCCAGCAGCCAAGATGCGACAGGAGTCTCCTACGAGCAGTACTTC. Translating gives CASSQDATGVSYEQYF. The V gene is TRBV4-2, the J gene TRBJ2-7; D possibly corresponds to TRBD1 (6 bases). Looked up from germline, CDR1 is LGHNA and CDR2 is YNFKEQ. This CDR3 region has 16 residues. The V end was cut by 0 bases, the J end by 0 bases, with 12 bases between.

This chain joins TRBV5-1 and TRBJ1-3; the D gene is possibly TRBD1 (5 bases). The V end was cut by 0 bases, the J end by 1 base, with 11 bases between. The CDR3 length is 16 residues. Germline V gene lookup returns CDR1 SGHRS and CDR2 YFSETQ. The CDR3 region is CASSLGQTTSGNTIYF. CDR3 bases: TGCGCCAGCAGCTTGGGACAGACCACTTCTGGAAACACCATATATTTT.

V is TRBV6-5 and J is TRBJ1-1, with 8 bases that match TRBD1. After removal of 2 bases from V and 8 bases from J, the junction contained 7 bases not matched to a gene. This CDR3 region has 14 residues. Germline loops: CDR1 MNHEY, CDR2 SVGAGI. The chain's CDR3 is CASSYGGQGREAFF. CDR3 in DNA: TGTGCCAGCAGTTACGGCGGACAGGGTCGCGAAGCTTTCTTT.

This chain joins TRBV27 and TRBJ2-6, with D hard to call. V dropped 8 bases and J dropped 0 bases, with 14 bases sitting between them. Germline CDR1 reads MNHEY; CDR2 reads SMNVEV (reference sequence). The length of the CDR3 is 16 residues. The CDR3 DNA sequence: TGTGCCAGCGGGCAGCTAACAACCTCTGGGGCCAACGTCCTGACTTTC. Its protein is CASGQLTTSGANVLTF.

The chain links TRBV6-1 to TRBJ1-5, with 7 bases matching TRBD1. The germline CDR1 and CDR2 sequences are MNHNS and SASEGT. This CDR3 spans 16 amino acids. The J segment lost 6 bases and the V segment lost 1 base, leaving 9 bases of the junction unmatched. In DNA form, the CDR3 reads TGTGCCAGCAGTGAAGTCGCAGGGGGGATGGGTCAGCCCCAGCATTTT. As protein: CASSEVAGGMGQPQHF.

This chain links TRBV5-1 with TRBJ2-1; 10 bases are a match to TRBD2. Germline assignment: CDR1 SGHRS and CDR2 YFSETQ. With V trimmed by 0 bases and J by 7 bases, 4 bases remained unmatched. The CDR3 spans 15 residues. CDR3 bases: TGCGCCAGCAGCTTGGATAGCGGGAGGAAAAATGAGCAGTTCTTC. Its translation is CASSLDSGRKNEQFF.

This clone was counted only a few times. The chain links TRBV19 to TRBJ2-1, with TRBD2 matching over 10 bases. Germline loops: CDR1 LNHDA, CDR2 SQIVND (reference sequence). CDR3 length: 13 amino acids. V gave up 6 bases and J gave up 9 bases; unmatched junction bases: 5. CDR3 loop: CASRLLAGVEQFF. For the CDR3, the DNA is TGTGCCAGTAGATTGCTAGCGGGAGTTGAGCAGTTCTTC.

This chain uses TRBV6-1 with TRBJ1-2; D is undetermined. Trimming shortened V by 3 bases and J by 3 bases, and 14 bases separated the two germline ends. CDR1 and CDR2 from the germline V gene are MNHNS and SASEGT. CDR3 length: 15 amino acids. The CDR3 loop is CASSDLVSRDYGYTF. DNA for the CDR3: TGTGCCAGCAGTGATCTCGTTTCCCGGGACTATGGCTACACCTTC.

V and J are TRBV18 and TRBJ1-1; 7 bases align to TRBD1. The CDR3 has 12 amino acids. The V gene end was trimmed by 6 bases and the J gene end by 3 bases; junction bases not matched to a gene: 1. Germline V gives CDR1 KGHSH, CDR2 LQKENI. CDR3 DNA: TGTGCCAGCTCCGGGACAGACACTGAAGCTTTCTTT. It yields the protein CASSGTDTEAFF.

The rearrangement links TRBV24-1 to TRBJ2-1; 10 bases fit TRBD2. Germline assignment: CDR1 KGHDR and CDR2 SFDVKD. The CDR3 contains 18 residues. V shed 4 bases and J 3 bases; nucleotides not matched to a gene: 11. The CDR3 loop is CATSDRGASGGRYNEQFF. The CDR3 DNA reads as TGTGCCACCAGTGACCGGGGGGCTAGCGGGGGTCGCTACAATGAGCAGTTCTTC.

The V and J genes are TRBV6-4 and TRBJ1-2, with 7 bases fitting TRBD1. Germline assignment: CDR1 MRHNA and CDR2 SNTAGT. With 6 bases clipped from V and 7 bases from J, the junction kept 14 bases outside the gene matches. The CDR3 runs to 15 residues. CDR3 bases: TGTGCCAGCAGACCCGGAAGAGGGGGCGTTGCTGGCTACACCTTC. It specifies CASRPGRGGVAGYTF.

The genes are TRBV4-3 and TRBJ2-3; 9 bases align to TRBD1. The length of the CDR3 is 15 residues. The trim removed 2 bases at V and 6 bases at J, leaving 6 bases unmatched. CDR1 LGHNA and CDR2 YSLEER come from the germline V gene. CDR3 protein: CASSQRDRVGDTQYF. CDR3 nucleotides: TGCGCCAGCAGCCAACGGGACAGGGTAGGGGATACGCAGTATTTT.